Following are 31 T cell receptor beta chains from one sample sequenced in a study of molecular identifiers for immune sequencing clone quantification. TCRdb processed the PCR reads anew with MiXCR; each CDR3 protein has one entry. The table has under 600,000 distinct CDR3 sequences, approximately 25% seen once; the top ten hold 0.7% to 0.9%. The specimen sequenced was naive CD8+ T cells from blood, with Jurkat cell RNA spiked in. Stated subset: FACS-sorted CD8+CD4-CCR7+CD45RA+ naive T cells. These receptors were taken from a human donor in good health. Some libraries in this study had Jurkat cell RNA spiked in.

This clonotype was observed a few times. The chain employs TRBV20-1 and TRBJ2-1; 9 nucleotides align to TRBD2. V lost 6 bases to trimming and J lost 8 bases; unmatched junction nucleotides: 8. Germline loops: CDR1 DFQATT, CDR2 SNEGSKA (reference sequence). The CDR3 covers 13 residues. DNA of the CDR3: TGCAGTGCCGGGACTAGCCGATTCGATGAGCAGTTCTTC. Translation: CSAGTSRFDEQFF.

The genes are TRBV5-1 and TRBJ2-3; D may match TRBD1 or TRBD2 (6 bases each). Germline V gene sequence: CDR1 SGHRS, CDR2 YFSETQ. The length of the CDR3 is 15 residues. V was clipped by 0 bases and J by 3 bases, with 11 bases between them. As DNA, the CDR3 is TGCGCCAGCAGCTTGGTGGGGGGCCTGACAGATACGCAGTATTTT. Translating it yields CASSLVGGLTDTQYF.

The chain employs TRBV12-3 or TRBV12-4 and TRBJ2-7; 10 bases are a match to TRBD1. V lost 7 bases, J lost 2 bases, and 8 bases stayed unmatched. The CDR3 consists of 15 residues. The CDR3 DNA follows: TGTGCCAGCATGTCTTTCGGACAGGGGGCCTACGAGCAGTACTTC. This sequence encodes CASMSFGQGAYEQYF.

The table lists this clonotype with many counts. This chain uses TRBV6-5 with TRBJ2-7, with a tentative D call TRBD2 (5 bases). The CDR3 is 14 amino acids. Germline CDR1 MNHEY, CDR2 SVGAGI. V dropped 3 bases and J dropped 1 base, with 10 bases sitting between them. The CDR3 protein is CASSYSRGSYEQYF. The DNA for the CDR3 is TGTGCCAGCAGTTATTCACGGGGTTCCTACGAGCAGTACTTC.

The CDR3 DNA is TGCGCCAGCAGCCAACGGAGGGTCGGGTTGGAGACCCAGTACTTC. Protein sequence: CASSQRRVGLETQYF. The chain has TRBV4-3 and TRBJ2-5; D is perhaps TRBD2 (6 bases). This CDR3 contains 15 residues. Looked up from germline, CDR1 is LGHNA and CDR2 is YSLEER. V shed 2 bases and J shed 5 bases, with 15 bases lying between them.

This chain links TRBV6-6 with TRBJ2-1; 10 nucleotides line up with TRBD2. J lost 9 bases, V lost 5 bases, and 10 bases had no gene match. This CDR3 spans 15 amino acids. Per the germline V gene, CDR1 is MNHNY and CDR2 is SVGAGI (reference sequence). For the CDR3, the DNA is TGTGCCAGCAGTACCCTAGCGGGAGCTGTGGGTGAGCAGTTCTTC. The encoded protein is CASSTLAGAVGEQFF.

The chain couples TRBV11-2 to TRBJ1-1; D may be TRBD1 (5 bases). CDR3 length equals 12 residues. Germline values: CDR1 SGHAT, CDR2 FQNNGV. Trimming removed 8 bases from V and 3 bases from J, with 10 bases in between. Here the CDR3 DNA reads TGTGCCAGCCTAGACAGTGACACTGAAGCTTTCTTT. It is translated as CASLDSDTEAFF.

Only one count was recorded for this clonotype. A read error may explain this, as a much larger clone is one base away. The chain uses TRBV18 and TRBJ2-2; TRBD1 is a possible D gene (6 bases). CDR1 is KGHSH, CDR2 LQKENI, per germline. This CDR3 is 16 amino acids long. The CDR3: CANSPKDRRNTGELFF. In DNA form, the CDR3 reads TGTGCCAACTCACCCAAAGACAGGAGGAACACCGGGGAGCTGTTTTTT.

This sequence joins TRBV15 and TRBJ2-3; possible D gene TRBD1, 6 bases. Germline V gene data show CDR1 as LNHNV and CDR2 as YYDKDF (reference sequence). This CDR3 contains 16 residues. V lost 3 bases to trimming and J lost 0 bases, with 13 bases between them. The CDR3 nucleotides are TGTGCCACCAGCAGTGTTGACAGGTTTAGCACAGATACGCAGTATTTT. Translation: CATSSVDRFSTDTQYF. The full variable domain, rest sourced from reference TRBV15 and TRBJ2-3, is DAMVIQNPRYQVTQFGKPVTLSCSQTLNHNVMYWYQQKSSQAPKLLFHYYDKDFNNEADTPDNFQSRRPNTSFCFLDIRSPGLGDTAMYLCATSSVDRFSTDTQYFGPGTRLTVL.

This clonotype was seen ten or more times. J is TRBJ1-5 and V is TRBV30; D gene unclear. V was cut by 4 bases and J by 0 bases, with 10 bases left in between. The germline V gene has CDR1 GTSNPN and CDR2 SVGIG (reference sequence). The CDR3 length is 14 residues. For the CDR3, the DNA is TGTGCCTGGACAGCCACGCATAGCAATCAGCCCCAGCATTTT. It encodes CAWTATHSNQPQHF.

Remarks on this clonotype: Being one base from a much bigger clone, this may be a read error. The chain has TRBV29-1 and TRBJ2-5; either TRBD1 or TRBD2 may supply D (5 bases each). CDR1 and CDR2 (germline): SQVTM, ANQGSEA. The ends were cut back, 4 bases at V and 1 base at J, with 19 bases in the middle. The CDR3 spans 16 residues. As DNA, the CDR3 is TGCAGCGTTGCTGGGGGTCGGGCGTTGGCCCAAGAGACCCAGTACTTC. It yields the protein CSVAGGRALAQETQYF.

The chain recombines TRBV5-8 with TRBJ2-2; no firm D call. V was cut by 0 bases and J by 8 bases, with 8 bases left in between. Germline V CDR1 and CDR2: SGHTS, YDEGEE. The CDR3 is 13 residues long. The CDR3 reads CASSLDPRGELFF. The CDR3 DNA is TGTGCCAGCAGCTTGGATCCCAGGGGGGAGCTGTTTTTT. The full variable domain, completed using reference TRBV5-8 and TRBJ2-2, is EAGVTQSPTHLIKTRGQQATLRCSPISGHTSVYWYQQALGLGLQFLLWYDEGEERNRGNFPPRFSGRQFPNYSSELNVNALELEDSALYLCASSLDPRGELFFGEGSRLTVL.

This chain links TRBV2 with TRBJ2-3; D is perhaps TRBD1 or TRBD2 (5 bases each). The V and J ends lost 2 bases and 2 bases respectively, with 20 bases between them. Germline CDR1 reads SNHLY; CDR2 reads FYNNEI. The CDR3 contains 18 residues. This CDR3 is CASSEFGRSGTYTDTQYF. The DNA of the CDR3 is TGTGCCAGCAGTGAATTTGGGCGTTCGGGGACCTACACAGATACGCAGTATTTT.

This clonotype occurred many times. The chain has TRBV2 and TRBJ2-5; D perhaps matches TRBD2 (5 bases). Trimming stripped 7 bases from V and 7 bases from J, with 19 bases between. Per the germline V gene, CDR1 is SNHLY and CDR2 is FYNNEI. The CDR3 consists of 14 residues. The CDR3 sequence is CASTSGPRSGTQYF. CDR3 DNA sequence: TGTGCCAGCACTTCCGGCCCTAGAAGCGGGACCCAGTACTTC.

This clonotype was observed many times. CDR3 coding DNA: TGCAGCGTTGAAGATCCCAGGGGCTGGATTCGGGGCTACACCTTC. Its protein product is CSVEDPRGWIRGYTF. The genes are TRBV29-1 and TRBJ1-2; TRBD1 might be the D (6 bases). V gave up 0 bases and J gave up 8 bases, with 19 bases separating them. This CDR3 is 15 amino acids long. CDR1 is SQVTM and CDR2 is ANQGSEA in the germline V gene.

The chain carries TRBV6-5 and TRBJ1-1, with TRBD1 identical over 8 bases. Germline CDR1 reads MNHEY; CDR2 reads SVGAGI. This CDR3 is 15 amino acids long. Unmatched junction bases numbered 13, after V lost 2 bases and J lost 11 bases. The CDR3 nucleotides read TGTGCCAGCAGTTACCATCAGGGACAGGTGGCGGGGGCTTTCTTT. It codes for CASSYHQGQVAGAFF.

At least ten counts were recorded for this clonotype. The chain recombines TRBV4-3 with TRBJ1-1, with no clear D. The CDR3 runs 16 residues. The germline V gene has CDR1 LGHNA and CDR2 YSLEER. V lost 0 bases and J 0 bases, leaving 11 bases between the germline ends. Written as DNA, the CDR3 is TGCGCCAGCAGCCAAGAACGCTGGTCCGTGAACACTGAAGCTTTCTTT. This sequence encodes CASSQERWSVNTEAFF.

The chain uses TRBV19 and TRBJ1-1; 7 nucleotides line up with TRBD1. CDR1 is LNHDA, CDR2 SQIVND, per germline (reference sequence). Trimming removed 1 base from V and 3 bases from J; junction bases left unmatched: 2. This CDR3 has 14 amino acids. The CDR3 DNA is TGTGCCAGTAGTATAGGAGGACAGGACACTGAAGCTTTCTTT. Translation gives CASSIGGQDTEAFF.

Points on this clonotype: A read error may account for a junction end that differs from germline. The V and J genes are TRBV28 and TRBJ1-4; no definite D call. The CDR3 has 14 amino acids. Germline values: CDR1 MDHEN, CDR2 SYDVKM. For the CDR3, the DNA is TGTGCCAGCAGTTTCGTAGCGCCTAATGTAAAACTGTTTTTT. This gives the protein CASSFVAPNVKLFF.

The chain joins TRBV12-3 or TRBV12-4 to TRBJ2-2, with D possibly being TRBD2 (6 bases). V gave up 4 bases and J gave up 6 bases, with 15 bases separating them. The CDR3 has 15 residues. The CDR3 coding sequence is TGTGCCAGCAGTTGGGCGGGAAGAAACGCCGGGGAGCTGTTTTTT. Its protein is CASSWAGRNAGELFF.

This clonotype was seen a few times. The CDR3 loop is CASSFGAGGTYEQYF. The CDR3, as DNA: TGTGCCAGCAGCTTCGGCGCGGGAGGGACCTACGAGCAGTACTTC. The chain is built from TRBV5-5 and TRBJ2-7, with 9 bases that match TRBD2. From germline, CDR1 is SGHKS and CDR2 YYEKEE (reference sequence). The CDR3 contains 15 residues. After removal of 2 bases from V and 2 bases from J, the junction contained 5 bases not matched to a gene.

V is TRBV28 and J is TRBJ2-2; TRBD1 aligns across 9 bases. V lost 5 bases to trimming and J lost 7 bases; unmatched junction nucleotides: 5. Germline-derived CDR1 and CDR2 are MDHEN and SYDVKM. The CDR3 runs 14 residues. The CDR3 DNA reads TGTGCCAGCAGTCCGGGGACAGGGAACGGGGAGCTGTTTTTT. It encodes CASSPGTGNGELFF.

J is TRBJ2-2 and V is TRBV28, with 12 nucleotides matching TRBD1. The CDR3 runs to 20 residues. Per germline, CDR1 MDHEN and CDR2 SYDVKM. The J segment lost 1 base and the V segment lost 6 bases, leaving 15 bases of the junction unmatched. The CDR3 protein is CASSLYNTGTGGRNTGELFF. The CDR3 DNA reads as TGTGCCAGCAGCCTATATAACACCGGGACAGGGGGCCGGAACACCGGGGAGCTGTTTTTT.

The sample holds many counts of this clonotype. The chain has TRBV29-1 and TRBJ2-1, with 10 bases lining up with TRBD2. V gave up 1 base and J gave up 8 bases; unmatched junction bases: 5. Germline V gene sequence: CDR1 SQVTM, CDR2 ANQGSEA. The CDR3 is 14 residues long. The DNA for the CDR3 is TGCAGCGTTGAAGGTCTAGCGGGAGTGGATGAGCAGTTCTTC. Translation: CSVEGLAGVDEQFF.

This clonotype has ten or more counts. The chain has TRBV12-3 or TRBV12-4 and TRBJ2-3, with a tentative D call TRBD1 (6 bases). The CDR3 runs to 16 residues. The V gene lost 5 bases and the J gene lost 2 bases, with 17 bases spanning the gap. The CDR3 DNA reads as TGTGCCAGCAGTCCCCGGACAGCAATGCCCACAGATACGCAGTATTTT. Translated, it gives CASSPRTAMPTDTQYF.

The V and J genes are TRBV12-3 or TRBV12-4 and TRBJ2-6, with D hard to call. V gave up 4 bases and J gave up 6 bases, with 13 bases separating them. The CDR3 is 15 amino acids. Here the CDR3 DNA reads TGTGCCAGCAGTTCTATGGATGATGAGGCCAACGTCCTGACTTTC. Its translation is CASSSMDDEANVLTF.

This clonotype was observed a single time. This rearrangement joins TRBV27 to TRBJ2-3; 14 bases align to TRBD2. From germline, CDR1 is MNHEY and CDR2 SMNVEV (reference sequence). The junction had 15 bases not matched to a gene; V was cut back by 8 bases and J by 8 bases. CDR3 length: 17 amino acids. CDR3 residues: CASGPLTSGRAAGTQYF. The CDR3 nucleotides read TGTGCCAGCGGGCCCTTGACTAGCGGGAGGGCCGCAGGTACGCAGTATTTT.

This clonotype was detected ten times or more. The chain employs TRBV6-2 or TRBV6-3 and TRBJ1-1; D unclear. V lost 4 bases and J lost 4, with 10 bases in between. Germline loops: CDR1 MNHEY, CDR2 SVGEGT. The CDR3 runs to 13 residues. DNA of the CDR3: TGTGCCAGCAGTTTTGGGGTCCCCACTGAAGCTTTCTTT. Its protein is CASSFGVPTEAFF.

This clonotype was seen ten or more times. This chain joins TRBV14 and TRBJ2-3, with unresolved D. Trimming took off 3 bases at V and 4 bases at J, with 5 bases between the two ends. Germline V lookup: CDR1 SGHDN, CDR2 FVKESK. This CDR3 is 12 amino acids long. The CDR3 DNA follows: TGTGCCAGCAGCCACCACGCAGATACGCAGTATTTT. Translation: CASSHHADTQYF.

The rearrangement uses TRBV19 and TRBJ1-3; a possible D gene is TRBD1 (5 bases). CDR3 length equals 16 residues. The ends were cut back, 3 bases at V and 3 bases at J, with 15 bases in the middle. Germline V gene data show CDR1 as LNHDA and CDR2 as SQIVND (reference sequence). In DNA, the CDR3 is TGTGCCAGTAGTATGGGGCAGGTCTCCGTTGGAAACACCATATATTTT. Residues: CASSMGQVSVGNTIYF.

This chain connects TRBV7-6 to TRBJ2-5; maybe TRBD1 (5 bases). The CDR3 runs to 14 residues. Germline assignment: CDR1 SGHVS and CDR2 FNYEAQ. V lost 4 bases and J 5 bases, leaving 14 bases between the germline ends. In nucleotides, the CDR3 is TGTGCCAGCAGCTCTGGGGCTGCTTGGGAGACCCAGTACTTC. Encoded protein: CASSSGAAWETQYF. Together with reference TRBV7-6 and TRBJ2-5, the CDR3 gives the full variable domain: GAGVSQSPRYKVTKRGQDVALRCDPISGHVSLYWYRQALGQGPEFLTYFNYEAQQDKSGLPNDRFSAERPEGSISTLTIQRTEQRDSAMYRCASSSGAAWETQYFGPGTRLLVL.